The present T cell receptor (beta chain) was sequenced within a study of blood T cells in healthy people across ages. Each donor gave 9.5 to 10 milliliters of peripheral blood. This clonotype was picked up many times. The CDR3 is 13 residues long. V shed 0 bases, J shed 4 bases, and the junction held 2 bases outside the gene matches. Germline V gene data show CDR1 as DFQATT and CDR2 as SNEGSKA (reference sequence). A second PCR, run for about 7 to 11 cycles, used a sample-barcoded 5' primer plus a J-beta primer mix. Every single cDNA molecule received a tag from a template-switch adaptor with 12 random nucleotides. Each CDR3 protein is one row after TCRdb ran MiXCR on the 5' RACE reads. Of 380,000 or so distinct CDR3 sequences in the sample, roughly half are singletons; the top ten hold roughly 51%.

The sequenced material came from blood. The receptor comes from a man aged 60-69 years in good health. The rearrangement joins TRBV20-1 to TRBJ1-2, with TRBD1 identical over 7 bases. The CDR3: CSARERTGYGYTF. CDR3 sequence (DNA): TGCAGTGCTAGAGAGAGGACAGGCTATGGCTACACCTTC.